Listed here is a single T cell receptor (beta chain). What it recognizes is unknown. A single record per CDR3 protein comes from TCRdb applying MiXCR to the 5' RACE reads. The sample yields approximately 29,000 distinct CDR3 sequences, approximately 27% seen once. Trimming took 1 base from V and 7 from J; bases not matched to a gene: 9. In germline, CDR1 is LGHDT, CDR2 YNNKEL (reference sequence). The length of the CDR3 is 16 residues. Findings and limits, study-wide: Tumor memory CD4+ T cell TCR gene usage clustered with blood and lymph node memory CD4+ cells and lymph node naive CD4+ cells. Tumor Tregs overlapped most with tumor, then blood, naive CD4+ cells.

The sample taken for sequencing was naive CD4+ T cells sorted from a lymph node. The sample's subset: naive CD4+ T cells, CD4+CD45RA+CD25-. This receptor was obtained from a female donor with breast cancer. The V and J genes are TRBV3-1 and TRBJ2-1; 8 bases are a match to TRBD2. The CDR3 reads CASSQAGTSLGNEQFF. CDR3 coding DNA: TGTGCCAGCAGCCAAGCCGGGACTAGTTTAGGGAATGAGCAGTTCTTC.